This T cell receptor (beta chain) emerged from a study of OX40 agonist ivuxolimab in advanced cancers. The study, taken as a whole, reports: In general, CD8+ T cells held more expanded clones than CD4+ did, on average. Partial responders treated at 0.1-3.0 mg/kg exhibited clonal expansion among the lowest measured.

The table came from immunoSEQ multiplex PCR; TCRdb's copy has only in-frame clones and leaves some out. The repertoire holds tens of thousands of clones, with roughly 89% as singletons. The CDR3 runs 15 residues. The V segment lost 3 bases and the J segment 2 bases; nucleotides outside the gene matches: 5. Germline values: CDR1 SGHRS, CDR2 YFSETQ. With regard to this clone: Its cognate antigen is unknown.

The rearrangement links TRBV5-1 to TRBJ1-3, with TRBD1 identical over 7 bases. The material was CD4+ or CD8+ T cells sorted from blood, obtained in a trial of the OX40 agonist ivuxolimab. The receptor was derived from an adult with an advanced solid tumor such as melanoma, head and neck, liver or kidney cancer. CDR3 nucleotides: TGCGCCAGCAGCTGGACAGGCCCACCTGGAAACACCATATATTTT. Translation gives CASSWTGPPGNTIYF. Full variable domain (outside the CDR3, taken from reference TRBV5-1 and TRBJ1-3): KAGVTQTPRYLIKTRGQQVTLSCSPISGHRSVSWYQQTPGQGLQFLFEYFSETQRNKGNFPGRFSGRQFSNSRSEMNVSTLELGDSALYLCASSWTGPPGNTIYFGEGSWLTVV.